The rows below give T cell receptor beta chains drawn from one sample of a study of cytotoxic CD8 clonotypes in ibrutinib-treated CLL. The table came from immunoSEQ multiplex PCR; TCRdb's copy has only in-frame clones and leaves some out. This sample has about 200,000 clones, with roughly three quarters found just once. The material was PBMCs, obtained after 12 months of ibrutinib treatment. Source of these receptors: a human donor with chronic lymphocytic leukemia. The CDR3 runs from the conserved cysteine through the conserved F or W. A D gene is named only where the DNA matches it firmly.

d_gene	v_gene	j_gene	CDR3aa
TRBD1	TRBV6-1	TRBJ1-5	CASSEILGTGRGQPQHF
NA	TRBV5-5	TRBJ2-1	CASSWSLEGAAYNEQFF
NA	TRBV5-1	TRBJ1-3	CASSLAVGTFSGNTIYF
NA	TRBV30	TRBJ2-2	CAWSVTVTGELFF
NA	TRBV19	TRBJ1-2	CASSIPSGQRSHYGYTF
TRBD1	TRBV5-1	TRBJ2-7	CASSLSAGTGKVYEQYF
NA	TRBV5-1	TRBJ2-5	CASSPRVQETQYF
NA	TRBV2	TRBJ2-1	CASSQVGGVDEQFF
TRBD1	TRBV7-2	TRBJ2-5	CASSPGQGQTQYF
NA	TRBV19	TRBJ1-1	CASSIVRAPEAFF
NA	TRBV9	TRBJ2-1	CASSVWDYNEQFF
TRBD1	TRBV28	TRBJ1-2	CASSLGQGMGYGYTF
NA	TRBV6-5	TRBJ2-3	CASRTTRGDTQYF
NA	TRBV5-4	TRBJ2-1	CASSGHSNNEQFF
NA	TRBV6-1	TRBJ1-1	CASSPYKNTEAFF